This TCR beta chain was found in a study of T cell changes during pregnancy in multiple sclerosis. Trimming cost V 6 bases and J 3 bases; bases outside gene matches: 6. Germline assignment: CDR1 KGHSH and CDR2 LQKENI. This CDR3 has 15 amino acids. Profiled with immunoSEQ multiplex PCR; TCRdb holds only in-frame clones, not every one. This sample has 50,000 to 55,000 clones, with roughly nine tenths found just once. The gene calls are TRBV18 and TRBJ1-5; 9 bases fit TRBD1. Sequencing was performed on CD4+ T cells from peripheral blood mononuclear cells, taken after pregnancy. This TCR was sampled from a female donor with multiple sclerosis, enrolled in a pregnancy study. The CDR3 spells CASSPGQGDNQPQHF. For the CDR3, the DNA is TGTGCCAGCTCCCCGGGACAGGGCGACAATCAGCCCCAGCATTTT.